The present TCR beta chain was sequenced within a study of TIL therapy for anti-PD-1-resistant metastatic lung cancer. The libraries were made with immunoSEQ v3. The data were produced by immunoSEQ multiplex PCR, yet TCRdb's version contains in-frame clones alone and is incomplete. This table holds 54,000 or so clones, about nine tenths found once. Time point described: pre-treatment sample, taken before nivolumab and TIL therapy. The ends lost 1 base at V and 3 bases at J; junction bases unmatched: 4. Per the germline V gene, CDR1 is LNHNV and CDR2 is YYDKDF (reference sequence). The length of the CDR3 is 16 residues.

Sequences were derived from blood, sampled at baseline. The V call is TRBV15, the J call TRBJ1-4, with 8 bases aligning to TRBD1. This TCR derives from a person aged 25 to 80 with non-small cell lung cancer. CDR3 residues: CATSRAKTGANEKLFF. Written as DNA, the CDR3 is TGTGCCACCAGCAGAGCTAAGACAGGGGCTAATGAAAAACTGTTTTTT. Together with reference TRBV15 and TRBJ1-4, the CDR3 gives the full variable domain: DAMVIQNPRYQVTQFGKPVTLSCSQTLNHNVMYWYQQKSSQAPKLLFHYYDKDFNNEADTPDNFQSRRPNTSFCFLDIRSPGLGDTAMYLCATSRAKTGANEKLFFGSGTQLSVL.